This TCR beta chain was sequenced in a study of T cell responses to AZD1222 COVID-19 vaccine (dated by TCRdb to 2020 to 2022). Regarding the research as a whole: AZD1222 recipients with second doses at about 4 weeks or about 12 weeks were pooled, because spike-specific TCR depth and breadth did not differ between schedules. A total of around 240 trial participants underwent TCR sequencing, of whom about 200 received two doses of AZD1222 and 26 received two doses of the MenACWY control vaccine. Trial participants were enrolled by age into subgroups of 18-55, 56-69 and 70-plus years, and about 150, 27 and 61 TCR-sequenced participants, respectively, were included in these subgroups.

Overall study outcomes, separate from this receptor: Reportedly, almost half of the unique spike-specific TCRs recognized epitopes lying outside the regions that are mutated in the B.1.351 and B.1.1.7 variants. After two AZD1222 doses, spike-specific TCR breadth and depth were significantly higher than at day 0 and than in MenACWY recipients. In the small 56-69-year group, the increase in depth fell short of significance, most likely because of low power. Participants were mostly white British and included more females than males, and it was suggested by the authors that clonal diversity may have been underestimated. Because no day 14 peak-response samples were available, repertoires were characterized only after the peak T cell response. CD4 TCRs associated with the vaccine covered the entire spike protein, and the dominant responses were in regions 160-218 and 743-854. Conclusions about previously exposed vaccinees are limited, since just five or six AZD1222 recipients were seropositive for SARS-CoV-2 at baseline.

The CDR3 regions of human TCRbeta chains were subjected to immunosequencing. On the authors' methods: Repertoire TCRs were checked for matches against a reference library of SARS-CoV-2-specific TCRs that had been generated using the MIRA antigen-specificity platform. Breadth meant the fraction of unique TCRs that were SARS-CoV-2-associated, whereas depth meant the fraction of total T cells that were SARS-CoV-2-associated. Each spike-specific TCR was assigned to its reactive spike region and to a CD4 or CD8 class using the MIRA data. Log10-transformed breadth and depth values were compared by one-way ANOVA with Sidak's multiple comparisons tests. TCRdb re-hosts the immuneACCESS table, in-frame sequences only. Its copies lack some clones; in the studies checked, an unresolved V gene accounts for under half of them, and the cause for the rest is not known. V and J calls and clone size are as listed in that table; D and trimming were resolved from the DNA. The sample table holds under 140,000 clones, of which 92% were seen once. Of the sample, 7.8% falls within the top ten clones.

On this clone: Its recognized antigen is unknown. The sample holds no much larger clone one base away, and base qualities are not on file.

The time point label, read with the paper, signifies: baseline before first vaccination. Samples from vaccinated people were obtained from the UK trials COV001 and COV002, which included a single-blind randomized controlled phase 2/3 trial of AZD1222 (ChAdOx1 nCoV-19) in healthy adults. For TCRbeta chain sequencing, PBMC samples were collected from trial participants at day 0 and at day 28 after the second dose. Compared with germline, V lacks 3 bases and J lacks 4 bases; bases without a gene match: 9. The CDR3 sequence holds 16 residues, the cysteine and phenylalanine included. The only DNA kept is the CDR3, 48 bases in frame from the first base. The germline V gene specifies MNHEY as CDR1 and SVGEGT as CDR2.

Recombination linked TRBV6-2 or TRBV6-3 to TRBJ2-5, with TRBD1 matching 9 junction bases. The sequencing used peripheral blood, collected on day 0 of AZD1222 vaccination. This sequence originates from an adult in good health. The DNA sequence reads TGTGCCAGCAGTTATCCTGCGACAGGGGGTAGAGAGACCCAGTACTTC. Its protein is CASSYPATGGRETQYF.